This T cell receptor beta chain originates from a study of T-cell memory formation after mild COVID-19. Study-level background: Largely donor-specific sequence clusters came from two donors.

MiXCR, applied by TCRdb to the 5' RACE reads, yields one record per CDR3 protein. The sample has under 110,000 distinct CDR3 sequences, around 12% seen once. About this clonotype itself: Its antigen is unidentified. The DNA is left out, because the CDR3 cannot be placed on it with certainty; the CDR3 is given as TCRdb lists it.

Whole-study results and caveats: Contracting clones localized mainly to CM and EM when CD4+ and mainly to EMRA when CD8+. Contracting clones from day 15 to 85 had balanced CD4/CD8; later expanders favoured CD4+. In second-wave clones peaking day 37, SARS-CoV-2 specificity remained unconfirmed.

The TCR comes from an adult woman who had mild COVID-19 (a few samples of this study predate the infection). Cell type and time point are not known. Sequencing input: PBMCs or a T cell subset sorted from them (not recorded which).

The chain's CDR3 is CASSFAPGATDPNF. This chain links TRBV12-3 or TRBV12-4 with TRBJ2-3; TRBD1, the table's D call, lacks a check against the DNA. Both ends counted, the CDR3 spans 14 residues.